A single sample is the source of the 5 T cell receptor beta chains below, sequenced in a study of shared clonotypes between healthy human individuals. Sequencing was performed with immunoSEQ multiplex PCR; in TCRdb, only in-frame clones are kept and a portion is missing. This table holds a few million clones, around nine tenths found once. The sample comprised naive CD4+ T cells sorted from blood. Specified subset: CD45RA+ positively selected. The receptors shown here come from a man between 18 and 35 years old in good health.

The chain carries TRBV5-1 and TRBJ2-1, with 7 bases aligning to TRBD2. This CDR3 is built from 15 residues. V gave up 4 bases and J gave up 2 bases; unmatched junction bases: 6. CDR1 and CDR2 (germline): SGHRS, YFSETQ. This CDR3 reads CASSEDGRTYNEQFF. As DNA, the CDR3 is TGCGCCAGCAGCGAGGACGGGAGGACCTACAATGAGCAGTTCTTC.

The V call is TRBV27, the J call TRBJ1-3, with unresolved D. Germline loops: CDR1 MNHEY, CDR2 SMNVEV (reference sequence). The CDR3 sequence is 13 residues long. V lost 6 bases and J lost 6, with 12 bases in between. CDR3 region: CASRSGPENTIYF. The CDR3 region has the DNA TGTGCCAGCAGATCTGGCCCGGAAAACACCATATATTTT.

This chain connects TRBV10-3 to TRBJ1-1; TRBD1 matches 7 bases. Per the germline V gene, CDR1 is ENHRY and CDR2 is SYGVKD. The J segment lost 3 bases and the V segment lost 4 bases, leaving 2 bases of the junction unmatched. The CDR3 has 13 amino acids. The CDR3 coding sequence is TGTGCCATCAGTGTAGACAGGGACACTGAAGCTTTCTTT. Translated: CAISVDRDTEAFF.

This sequence joins TRBV29-1 and TRBJ2-7, with D hard to call. Germline CDR1 is SQVTM and CDR2 is ANQGSEA. With 3 bases removed from V and 3 bases from J, the gap between germline ends came to 6 bases. The CDR3 is made up of 11 amino acids. The CDR3 coding sequence is TGCAGCGTTGAGACCCACTACGAGCAGTACTTC. This encodes CSVETHYEQYF.

This clone came up once. V is TRBV7-9 and J is TRBJ2-5, with TRBD1 matching over 9 bases. Trimming removed 5 bases from V and 0 bases from J; junction bases left unmatched: 1. The CDR3 extends over 14 amino acids. The germline V gene encodes CDR1 SEHNR and CDR2 FQNEAQ (reference sequence). The DNA for the CDR3 is TGTGCCAGCAGCAGGGACAGGGACCAAGAGACCCAGTACTTC. Translating it yields CASSRDRDQETQYF.